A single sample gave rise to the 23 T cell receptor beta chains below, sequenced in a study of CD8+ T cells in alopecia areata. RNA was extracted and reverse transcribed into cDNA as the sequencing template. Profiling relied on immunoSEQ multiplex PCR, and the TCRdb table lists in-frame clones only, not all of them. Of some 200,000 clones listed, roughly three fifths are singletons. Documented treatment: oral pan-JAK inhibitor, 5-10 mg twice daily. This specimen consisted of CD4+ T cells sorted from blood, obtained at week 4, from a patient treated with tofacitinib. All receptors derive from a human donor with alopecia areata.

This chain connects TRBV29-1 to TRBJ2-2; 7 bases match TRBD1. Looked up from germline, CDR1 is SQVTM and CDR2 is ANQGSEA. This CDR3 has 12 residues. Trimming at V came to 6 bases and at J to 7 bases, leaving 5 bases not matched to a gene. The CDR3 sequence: CSVTGDGGELFF. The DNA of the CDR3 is TGCAGCGTAACAGGGGACGGCGGGGAGCTGTTTTTT.

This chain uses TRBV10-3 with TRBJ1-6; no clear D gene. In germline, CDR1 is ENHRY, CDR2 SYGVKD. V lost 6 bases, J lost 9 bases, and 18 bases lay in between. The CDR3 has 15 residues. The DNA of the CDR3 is TGTGCCATCAGCGACTCCCGAGACCGAATTTCACCCCTCCACTTT. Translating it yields CAISDSRDRISPLHF.

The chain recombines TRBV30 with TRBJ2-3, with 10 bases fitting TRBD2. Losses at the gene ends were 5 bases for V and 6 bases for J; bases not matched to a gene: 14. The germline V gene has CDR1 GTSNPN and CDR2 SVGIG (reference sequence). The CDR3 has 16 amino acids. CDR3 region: CAWGQASSGGSDTQYF. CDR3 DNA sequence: TGTGCCTGGGGCCAGGCGTCTAGCGGGGGCTCGGATACGCAGTATTTT.

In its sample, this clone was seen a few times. Written as DNA, the CDR3 is TGTGCCAGCAGTCGCGACAGGGCCAACACTGAAGCTTTCTTT. It codes for CASSRDRANTEAFF. The chain links TRBV6-1 to TRBJ1-1; 7 positions match TRBD1. The V and J ends lost 5 bases and 2 bases, in that order; junction bases with no gene match: 5. This CDR3 is built from 14 residues. The V gene's germline CDR1 is MNHNS and CDR2 SASEGT.

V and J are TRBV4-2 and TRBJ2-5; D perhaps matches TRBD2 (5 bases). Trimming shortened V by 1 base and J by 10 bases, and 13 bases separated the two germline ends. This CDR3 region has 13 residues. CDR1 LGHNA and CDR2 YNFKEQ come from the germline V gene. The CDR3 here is CASSQGGGVDQYF. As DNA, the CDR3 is TGTGCCAGCAGCCAAGGAGGAGGAGTCGACCAGTACTTC.

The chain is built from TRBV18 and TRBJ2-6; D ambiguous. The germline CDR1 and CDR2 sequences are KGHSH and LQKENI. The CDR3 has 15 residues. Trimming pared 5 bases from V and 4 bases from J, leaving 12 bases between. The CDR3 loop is CASSKDPRGANVLTF. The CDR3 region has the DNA TGTGCCAGCTCAAAAGACCCTCGCGGGGCCAACGTCCTGACTTTC.

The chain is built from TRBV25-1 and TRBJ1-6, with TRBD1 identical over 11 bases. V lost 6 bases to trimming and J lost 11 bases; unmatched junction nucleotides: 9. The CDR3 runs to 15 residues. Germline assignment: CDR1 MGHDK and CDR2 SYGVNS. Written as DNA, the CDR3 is TGTGCCAGCAGGGGCCTCGGGACAGGGGGGCCACCCCTCCACTTT. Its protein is CASRGLGTGGPPLHF.

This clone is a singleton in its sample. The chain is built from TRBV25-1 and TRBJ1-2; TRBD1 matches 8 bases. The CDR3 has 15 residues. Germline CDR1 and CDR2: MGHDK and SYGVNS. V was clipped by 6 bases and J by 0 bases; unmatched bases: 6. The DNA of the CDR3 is TGTGCCAGCAGAAGGACAGGGCCCTCTAACTATGGCTACACCTTC. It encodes CASRRTGPSNYGYTF.

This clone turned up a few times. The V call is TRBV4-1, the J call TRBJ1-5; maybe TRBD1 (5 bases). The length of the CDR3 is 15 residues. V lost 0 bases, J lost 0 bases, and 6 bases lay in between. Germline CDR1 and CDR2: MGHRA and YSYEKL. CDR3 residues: CASSQDGTSNQPQHF. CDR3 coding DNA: TGCGCCAGCAGCCAAGACGGGACTAGCAATCAGCCCCAGCATTTT.

In nucleotides, the CDR3 is TGTGCCAGCAGGCTCACACAAGAGACCCAGTACTTC. Translated: CASRLTQETQYF. The chain has TRBV6-5 and TRBJ2-5; the D is unclear. This CDR3 contains 12 residues. The germline gives CDR1 MNHEY, CDR2 SVGAGI. V lost 6 bases to trimming and J lost 2 bases, with 7 bases between them.

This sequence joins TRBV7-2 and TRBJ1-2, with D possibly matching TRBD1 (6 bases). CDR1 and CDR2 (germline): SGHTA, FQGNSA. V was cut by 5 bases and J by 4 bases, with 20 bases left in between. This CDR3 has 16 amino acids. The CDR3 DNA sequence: TGTGCCAGCAGCGATAGACGCAGGGGTCAATTCTATGGCTACACCTTC. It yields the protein CASSDRRRGQFYGYTF.

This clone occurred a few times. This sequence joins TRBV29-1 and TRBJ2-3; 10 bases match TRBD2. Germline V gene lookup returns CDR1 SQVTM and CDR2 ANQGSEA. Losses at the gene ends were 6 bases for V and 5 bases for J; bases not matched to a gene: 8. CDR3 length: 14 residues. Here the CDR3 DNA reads TGCAGCGTAGAAAGCGGGGGGGCCATAGATACGCAGTATTTT. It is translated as CSVESGGAIDTQYF.

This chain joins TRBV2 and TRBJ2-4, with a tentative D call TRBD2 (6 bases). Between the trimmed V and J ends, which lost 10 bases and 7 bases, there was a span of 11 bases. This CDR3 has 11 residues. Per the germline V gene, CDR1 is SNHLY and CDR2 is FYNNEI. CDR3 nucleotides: TGTGCCACTGTCCGGGGGAACATTCAGTACTTC. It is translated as CATVRGNIQYF.

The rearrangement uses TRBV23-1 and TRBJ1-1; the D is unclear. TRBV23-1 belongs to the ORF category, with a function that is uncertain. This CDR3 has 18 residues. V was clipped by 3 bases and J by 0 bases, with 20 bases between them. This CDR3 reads CASSHPSGELNMNTEAFF. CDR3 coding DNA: TGCGCCAGCAGTCACCCCAGCGGGGAGCTCAACATGAACACTGAAGCTTTCTTT.

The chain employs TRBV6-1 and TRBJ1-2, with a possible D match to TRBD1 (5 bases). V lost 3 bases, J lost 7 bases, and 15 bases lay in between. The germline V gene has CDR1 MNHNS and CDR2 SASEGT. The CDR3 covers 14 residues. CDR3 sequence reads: CASSDSTDRRGYTF. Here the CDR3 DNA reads TGTGCCAGCAGTGATTCCACAGACAGACGTGGCTACACCTTC.

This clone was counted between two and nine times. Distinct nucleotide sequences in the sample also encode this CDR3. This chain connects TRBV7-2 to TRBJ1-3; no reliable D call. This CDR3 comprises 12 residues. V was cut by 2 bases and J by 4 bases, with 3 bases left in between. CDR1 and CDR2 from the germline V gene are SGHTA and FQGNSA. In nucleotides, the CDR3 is TGTGCCAGCAGCTTATCAGGAAACACCATATATTTT. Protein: CASSLSGNTIYF.

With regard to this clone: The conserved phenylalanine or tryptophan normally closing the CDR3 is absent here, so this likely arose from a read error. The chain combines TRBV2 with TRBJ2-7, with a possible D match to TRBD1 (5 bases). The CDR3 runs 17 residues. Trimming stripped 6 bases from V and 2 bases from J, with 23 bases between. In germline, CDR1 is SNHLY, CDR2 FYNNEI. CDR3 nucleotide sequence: TGTGCCAGCAGCTCCGGCGGCTGGAGACAGCGTGCCTACGAGCAGTACCTC. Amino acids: CASSSGGWRQRAYEQYL.

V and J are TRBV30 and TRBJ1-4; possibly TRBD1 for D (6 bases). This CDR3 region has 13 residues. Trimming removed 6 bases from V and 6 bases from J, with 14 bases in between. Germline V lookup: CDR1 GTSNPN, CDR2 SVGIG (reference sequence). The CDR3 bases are TGTGCCTGCCTAACAGGGACCCATGAAAAACTGTTTTTT. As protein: CACLTGTHEKLFF.

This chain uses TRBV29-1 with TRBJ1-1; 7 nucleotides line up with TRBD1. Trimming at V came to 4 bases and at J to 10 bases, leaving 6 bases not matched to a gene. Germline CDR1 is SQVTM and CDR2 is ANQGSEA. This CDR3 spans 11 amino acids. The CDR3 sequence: CSVGQGLSAFF. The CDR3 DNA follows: TGCAGCGTTGGACAGGGTCTTTCAGCTTTCTTT.

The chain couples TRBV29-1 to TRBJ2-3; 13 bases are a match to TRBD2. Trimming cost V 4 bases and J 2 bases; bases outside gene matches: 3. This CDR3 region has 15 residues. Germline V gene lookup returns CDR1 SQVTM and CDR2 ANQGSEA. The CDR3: CSVGGTSGATDTQYF. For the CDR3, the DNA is TGCAGCGTTGGGGGGACTAGCGGGGCCACAGATACGCAGTATTTT.

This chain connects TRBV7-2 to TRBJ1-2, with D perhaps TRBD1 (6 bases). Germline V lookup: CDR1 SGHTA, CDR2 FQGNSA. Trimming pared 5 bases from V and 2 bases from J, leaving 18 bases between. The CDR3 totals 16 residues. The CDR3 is CASSLARDTGNYGYTF. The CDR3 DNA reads TGTGCCAGCAGCCTGGCGAGGGACACCGGAAACTATGGCTACACCTTC.

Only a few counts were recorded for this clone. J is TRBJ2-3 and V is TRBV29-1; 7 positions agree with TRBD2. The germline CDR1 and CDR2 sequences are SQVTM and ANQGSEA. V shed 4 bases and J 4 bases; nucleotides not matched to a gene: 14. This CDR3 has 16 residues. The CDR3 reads CSVAGGRGPAADTQYF. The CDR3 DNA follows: TGCAGCGTTGCGGGGGGTCGGGGACCCGCCGCAGATACGCAGTATTTT.

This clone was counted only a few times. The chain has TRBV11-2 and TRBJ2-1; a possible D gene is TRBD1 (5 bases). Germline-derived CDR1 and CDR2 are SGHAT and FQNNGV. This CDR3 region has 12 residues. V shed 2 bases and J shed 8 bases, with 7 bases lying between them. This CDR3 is CASSLQGHEQFF. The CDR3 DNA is TGTGCCAGCAGCTTACAGGGCCATGAGCAGTTCTTC.